What follows describes a single T cell receptor beta chain. This clonotype was picked up many times. The specificity of this receptor is unknown. No per-base quality is available; no much larger clone lies one base away. This specimen's treatment or condition label, per the study, means: live attenuated yellow fever vaccine strain. PBMCs were isolated from peripheral blood using a standard Ficoll-Paque protocol. CD4 and CD8 T-cell fractions were isolated with Dynabeads CD4 and CD8 positive selection kits. TriZol was used to extract RNA from bulk PBMCs, from CD4 and CD8 fractions, and from dextramer-positive and dextramer-negative fractions. TCR cDNA was synthesized by 5'RACE template switching, which introduced a universal primer site and unique molecular identifiers. Priming for cDNA synthesis came from both the TCR alpha and TCR beta constant segments. Two PCR steps were used to amplify libraries, with sample barcodes and sequencing adapters being added in the second step. Libraries were sequenced on Illumina HiSeq 2500 (2x100 bp) or NovaSeq (2x150 bp). As for the authors' bioinformatics: Demultiplexing of reads and collapsing into UMI consensus sequences were performed with MIGEC, and V(D)J alignment was carried out with MiXCR. Clonotypes responding to the vaccine were identified with edgeR on replicate PBMC samples, with the criteria of FDR below 0.01 and a log2 fold change above 5 up to day 15. Each bulk clonotype received a CD4 or CD8 identity based on whether the sequenced CD4 or CD8 repertoire contained that clonotype at higher abundance. Starting from the raw public reads, TCRdb applied fastp trimming at Q25, assembled clones with MiXCR and retained in-frame beta chains. Under each unique CDR3 protein, matching rows form one entry showing the most common genes and DNA. TCRdb's processing, not the study's, gives the V and J calls here. This sample comprises about 220,000 distinct CDR3 sequences, about 7% of them detected only once. The ten largest make up 1% to 1.2% of the sample.

This sample is drawn from a study of T cells after yellow fever vaccination (dated by TCRdb to between 2017 and 2020). Regarding the study in general: The SMART-Seq v4 Ultra Low Input RNA kit was used to prepare libraries from fractions with low cell numbers. Bulk PBMC replicates and cell subsets were isolated from blood drawn at multiple timepoints before and after both primary and secondary immunization. The cohort comprised two healthy male donors, one aged 18 to 29 and one aged 30 to 40 years. To follow T-cell clones before and after both primary and booster YFV17D yellow fever vaccination, bulk TCR alpha and beta repertoires underwent longitudinal sequencing. Results the study describes overall, beyond this receptor: The secondary T-cell response was weaker than the primary response but faster, peaking on day 5 instead of day 15. Computational filtering was required because FACS-sorted repertoires could contain abundant contaminating clonotypes from the bulk population. A small fraction of clonotypes appeared in both the CD4 and CD8 compartments, likely as a result of convergent recombination. After the booster, most of the clones that had expanded following primary vaccination were detected again (around 97% of CD4 and around 88% of CD8), which suggests that memory was broadly maintained. Because the study included only two donors, the extent to which the findings can be generalized is limited.

From a lookup of the germline V gene, CDR1 and CDR2 are SGHRS and YFSETQ. Germline trimming amounts to 5 bases on V and 1 base on J, with 4 as the count of junction bases outside the gene matches. The CDR3 sequence holds 14 residues, the cysteine and phenylalanine included. Only the CDR3 part of the read is kept: 42 bases, read in frame from the first base. The sequencing used CD4+ T cells sorted from PBMCs, collected on the day of the yellow fever booster vaccination. The chain is encoded by TRBV5-1 joined to TRBJ1-1; TRBD1 matches 8 bases in the middle. This TCR was sampled from a man in his thirties or forties who received the YFV17D yellow fever vaccine. CDR3 reads: CASRQGAANTEAFF. The nucleotide sequence reads TGCGCCAGCAGGCAGGGGGCGGCGAACACTGAAGCTTTCTTT.